This passage covers 10 T cell receptor beta chains from one sample sequenced in a study of blood T cell repertoires in COVID-19 (dated by TCRdb to 2019 to 2021). Receptor amplification or capture employed the immunoSEQ multiplex PCR assay. TCRdb re-hosts the immuneACCESS table, in-frame sequences only. Its copies lack some clones; in the studies checked, an unresolved V gene accounts for under half of them, and the cause for the rest is not known. The sample records about 90,000 clones, around four fifths of which are singletons. The ten largest clones represent over 9.5% of the sample. The sequencing input was peripheral blood. These receptors came from a woman aged 70 to 79 with active or convalescent COVID-19.

This sequence joins TRBV4-2 and TRBJ1-4; 8 nucleotides align to TRBD1. Germline CDR1 is LGHNA and CDR2 is YNFKEQ. The J segment lost 4 bases and the V segment lost 0 bases, leaving 4 bases of the junction unmatched. The CDR3 totals 16 residues. The CDR3 coding sequence is TGTGCCAGCAGCCAAGATCGGGGGACAGGTAATGAAAAACTGTTTTTT. This sequence encodes CASSQDRGTGNEKLFF.

The chain employs TRBV10-1 and TRBJ1-1, with D possibly TRBD1 on 6 matching bases. V was clipped by 10 bases and J by 5 bases, with 17 bases between them. CDR3 length: 13 amino acids. Per the germline V gene, CDR1 is WNHNN and CDR2 is SYGVQD (reference sequence). CDR3 protein: CATPGGAGTEAFF. For the CDR3, the DNA is TGCGCCACCCCTGGGGGGGCGGGTACTGAAGCTTTCTTT.

This chain joins TRBV10-1 and TRBJ2-5, with 12 nucleotides matching TRBD2. The ends lost 6 bases at V and 2 bases at J; junction bases unmatched: 7. Germline CDR1 WNHNN, CDR2 SYGVQD (reference sequence). CDR3 length: 16 residues. CDR3: CASSFGLAGRQETQYF. CDR3 bases: TGCGCCAGCAGCTTCGGACTAGCGGGGAGACAAGAGACCCAGTACTTC.

This clone was counted between two and nine times. The same CDR3 can be traced to other DNA sequences in this sample. V gene TRBV6-5 combines with J gene TRBJ2-2, with 8 bases aligning to TRBD1. The CDR3 runs 15 residues. The germline V gene encodes CDR1 MNHEY and CDR2 SVGAGI. Trimming cost V 4 bases and J 3 bases; bases outside gene matches: 4. The CDR3 DNA follows: TGTGCCAGCAGTTCTGGACAGGGTGACACCGGGGAGCTGTTTTTT. As protein: CASSSGQGDTGELFF.

The chain combines TRBV29-1 with TRBJ1-5; D remains unclear. The CDR3 contains 14 residues. In germline, CDR1 is SQVTM, CDR2 ANQGSEA. V dropped 7 bases and J dropped 3 bases, with 16 bases sitting between them. CDR3: CSAVESGVNQPQHF. The DNA for the CDR3 is TGCAGCGCCGTGGAGAGCGGGGTCAATCAGCCCCAGCATTTT.

V is TRBV3-1 (or the pseudogene TRBV3-2) and J is TRBJ2-7; TRBD1 matches at 11 bases. Trimming removed 4 bases from V and 2 bases from J; junction bases left unmatched: 4. The CDR3 contains 15 residues. Germline CDR1 and CDR2: LGHDT and YNNKEL (reference sequence). In DNA form, the CDR3 reads TGTGCCAGCAGCCTTGGGACAGGGGGGACCTACGAGCAGTACTTC. Encoded protein: CASSLGTGGTYEQYF.

This clone showed up just once. This sequence joins TRBV11-2 and TRBJ2-6, with a tentative D call TRBD2 (5 bases). CDR1 is SGHAT, CDR2 FQNNGV, per germline. V was trimmed by 7 bases and J by 1 base, leaving 11 bases between them. The CDR3 totals 15 residues. CDR3 sequence (DNA): TGTGCCAGCACCGGCAGGAGGTCTGGGGCCAACGTCCTGACTTTC. Translated, it gives CASTGRRSGANVLTF.

The chain employs TRBV4-3 and TRBJ2-3, with TRBD1 matching 9 bases. After removal of 4 bases from V and 9 bases from J, the junction contained 2 bases not matched to a gene. CDR1 and CDR2 (germline): LGHNA, YSLEER. The CDR3 has 12 amino acids. CDR3 in amino acids: CASSPDRGTQYF. In nucleotides, the CDR3 is TGCGCCAGCAGCCCAGACAGGGGGACGCAGTATTTT.

The rearrangement uses TRBV7-6 and TRBJ1-1; TRBD1 matches 9 bases. Per the germline V gene, CDR1 is SGHVS and CDR2 is FNYEAQ. This CDR3 has 14 amino acids. V lost 4 bases and J lost 3; bases outside the gene matches: 3. The CDR3 nucleotides read TGTGCCAGCAGCTCACAGGGGGCGTACACTGAAGCTTTCTTT. Translating gives CASSSQGAYTEAFF.

The J gene is TRBJ2-7, the V gene TRBV5-1; 9 nucleotides agree with TRBD1. After removal of 1 base from V and 0 bases from J, the junction contained 8 bases not matched to a gene. Germline CDR1 and CDR2: SGHRS and YFSETQ. This CDR3 has 17 residues. CDR3 sequence (DNA): TGCGCCAGCAGCTTGTCCTTGACAGGGGGAGACTCCTACGAGCAGTACTTC. Translated: CASSLSLTGGDSYEQYF.